This TCR beta chain was identified in a study of control samples from healthy donors and cancer patients (dated by TCRdb to the early 2020s). The cysteine opens and the phenylalanine closes a CDR3 of 15 amino acids. Only the CDR3 DNA is retained, 45 bases long and in frame from the first base. The germline V gene specifies MNHEY as CDR1 and SVGAGI as CDR2. For this chain, trimming is 0 bases at the V end and 3 bases at the J end, and the number of junction bases without a gene match is 1. Library prep was done by the immunoSEQ multiplex PCR assay. Drawn from immuneACCESS, this table holds only the in-frame rearrangements with V and J called that TCRdb kept. Clones are partly lost; checked studies trace under half to an unresolved V gene and leave the rest unexplained. For this sample there are 21,000 or so clones; approximately 89% appear just once. Over 35% of the sample comes from the top ten. As concerns this clone: Which antigen it targets is not known. One base away there is no much larger clone; base qualities are not given.

This sequence was found in a man aged 60 to 75 with head and neck cancer. The sequencing input was PBMCs. The V gene is TRBV6-5 and the J gene is TRBJ2-3, with TRBD2 identical over 9 junction bases. The CDR3 protein sequence reads: CASSYSTSGTDTQYF. The DNA sequence is as follows: TGTGCCAGCAGTTACTCAACTAGCGGGACAGATACGCAGTATTTT.